A selection of T cell receptor beta chains follows, all from one sample in a study of OX40 agonist ivuxolimab in advanced cancers. Repertoires were generated with immunoSEQ multiplex PCR, while TCRdb's copy carries only in-frame clones and drops some. The sample lists more than 80,000 clones, around 94% occurring once. The material was CD4+ or CD8+ T cells sorted from blood, obtained in a trial of the OX40 agonist ivuxolimab. These receptors were collected from an adult with an advanced solid tumor such as melanoma, head and neck, liver or kidney cancer. CDR3s include the opening cysteine and the closing phenylalanine or tryptophan. Fields, in order: clone size, J gene, V gene, D gene, CDR3 DNA, CDR3 protein. D genes are given only for firm matches. Clone size is stated in some rows and not others, as once, few, many or a class when expanded.

abundance: NA; j_gene: TRBJ2-7; v_gene: TRBV10-3; d_gene: TRBD2; CDR3nt: TGTGCCATCAGTGAGTCGGGGCTGGCGGGGGGGGCCCACGAGCAGTACTTC; CDR3aa: CAISESGLAGGAHEQYF
abundance: NA; j_gene: TRBJ2-7; v_gene: TRBV30; d_gene: TRBD2; CDR3nt: TGTGCCTGGAGTGTACCCTGGGAGGGAATGGACGAGCAGTACTTC; CDR3aa: CAWSVPWEGMDEQYF
abundance: NA; j_gene: TRBJ2-1; v_gene: TRBV9; d_gene: TRBD2; CDR3nt: TGTGCCAGCAGCGCGCCCGGGACTAGCGGGTTAGGTGAGCAGTTCTTC; CDR3aa: CASSAPGTSGLGEQFF
abundance: NA; j_gene: TRBJ2-7; v_gene: TRBV27; d_gene: TRBD1; CDR3nt: TGTGCCAGCAGTTTAGGGACAGGGCCCTACGAGCAGTACTTC; CDR3aa: CASSLGTGPYEQYF
abundance: NA; j_gene: TRBJ2-7; v_gene: TRBV7-2; d_gene: TRBD1; CDR3nt: TGTGCCAGCAGCTTAGCCGGGACAGGGGTATACGAGCAGTACTTC; CDR3aa: CASSLAGTGVYEQYF
abundance: NA; j_gene: TRBJ1-2; v_gene: TRBV6-5; d_gene: NA; CDR3nt: TGTGCCAGCAGTTACCGACGAGATAACTATGGCTACACCTTC; CDR3aa: CASSYRRDNYGYTF
abundance: NA; j_gene: TRBJ1-1; v_gene: TRBV6-5; d_gene: NA; CDR3nt: TGTGCCAGCAGTTACTCCAGGGGTGGCACTGAAGCTTTCTTT; CDR3aa: CASSYSRGGTEAFF
abundance: NA; j_gene: TRBJ1-6; v_gene: TRBV27; d_gene: NA; CDR3nt: TGTGCCAGCAGGCGTGGAGGATCACCCCTCCACTTT; CDR3aa: CASRRGGSPLHF
abundance: once; j_gene: TRBJ2-7; v_gene: TRBV5-6; d_gene: NA; CDR3nt: TGTGCCAGCAGCTTGTGGGGGCCAGGCTACGCGCACTACGAGCAGTACTTC; CDR3aa: CASSLWGPGYAHYEQYF
abundance: NA; j_gene: TRBJ2-1; v_gene: TRBV27; d_gene: NA; CDR3nt: TGTGCCAGCTCCTTGGGCAGTCACGGTTGGTTCTTC; CDR3aa: CASSLGSHGWFF
abundance: NA; j_gene: TRBJ2-5; v_gene: TRBV19; d_gene: NA; CDR3nt: TGTGCCAGTAGCCCGGGACCCCCAATAGAGACCCAGTACTTC; CDR3aa: CASSPGPPIETQYF
abundance: NA; j_gene: TRBJ2-3; v_gene: TRBV15; d_gene: NA; CDR3nt: TGTGCCACCAGCAGAGATCGATCTAGTCCCTACACAGATACGCAGTATTTT; CDR3aa: CATSRDRSSPYTDTQYF
abundance: NA; j_gene: TRBJ1-6; v_gene: TRBV6-6; d_gene: NA; CDR3nt: TGTGCCAGCATTGAGGGGGGGGCCGATTCACCCCTCCACTTT; CDR3aa: CASIEGGADSPLHF
abundance: NA; j_gene: TRBJ2-7; v_gene: TRBV5-6; d_gene: TRBD2; CDR3nt: TGTGCCAGCACCCGTGGGACTAGCGTTTACGAGCAGTACTTC; CDR3aa: CASTRGTSVYEQYF
abundance: NA; j_gene: TRBJ2-1; v_gene: TRBV5-8; d_gene: NA; CDR3nt: TGTGCCAGCAGCTCCCCCGGGGCTGTCTCCTACAATGAGCAGTTCTTC; CDR3aa: CASSSPGAVSYNEQFF
abundance: NA; j_gene: TRBJ1-2; v_gene: TRBV6-5; d_gene: NA; CDR3nt: TGTGCCAGCAGTTACTCGGCCCTATATGGCTACACCTTC; CDR3aa: CASSYSALYGYTF
abundance: NA; j_gene: TRBJ1-2; v_gene: TRBV6-5; d_gene: TRBD1; CDR3nt: TGTGCCAGCAGTCCGGGACAGGGGGCTGGTGGCTACACCTTC; CDR3aa: CASSPGQGAGGYTF
abundance: NA; j_gene: TRBJ2-3; v_gene: TRBV27; d_gene: NA; CDR3nt: TGTGCCAGCGGGTTCACAGATACGCAGTATTTT; CDR3aa: CASGFTDTQYF
abundance: NA; j_gene: TRBJ2-1; v_gene: TRBV7-4; d_gene: NA; CDR3nt: TGTGCCAGCAGCTTCGCAGGGAACGGTCATGAGCAGTTCTTC; CDR3aa: CASSFAGNGHEQFF
abundance: once; j_gene: TRBJ1-1; v_gene: TRBV6-5; d_gene: NA; CDR3nt: TGTGCCAGCAGTTACTCCCAGGGTTCGACTGAAGCTTTCTTT; CDR3aa: CASSYSQGSTEAFF
abundance: NA; j_gene: TRBJ2-7; v_gene: TRBV6-1; d_gene: NA; CDR3nt: TGTGCCAGCAGTGAGAGGCAGGGGTACTACGAGCAGTACTTC; CDR3aa: CASSERQGYYEQYF
abundance: NA; j_gene: TRBJ2-1; v_gene: TRBV4-3; d_gene: NA; CDR3nt: TGCGCCAGCAGCCAAGATCTTGGGACCCAGTTAAAGTTCTTC; CDR3aa: CASSQDLGTQLKFF
abundance: NA; j_gene: TRBJ1-1; v_gene: TRBV6-5; d_gene: NA; CDR3nt: TGTGCCAGCAGTTATTCAGGGCTTGCGAACACTGAAGCTTTCTTT; CDR3aa: CASSYSGLANTEAFF
abundance: NA; j_gene: TRBJ2-1; v_gene: TRBV5-6; d_gene: NA; CDR3nt: TGTGCCAGCAGCTCTCCAACCTATGAGCAGTTCTTC; CDR3aa: CASSSPTYEQFF
abundance: NA; j_gene: TRBJ1-1; v_gene: TRBV25-1; d_gene: NA; CDR3nt: TGTGCCAGCGGCCCCGGGGGCACTGAAGCTTTCTTT; CDR3aa: CASGPGGTEAFF
abundance: NA; j_gene: TRBJ2-3; v_gene: TRBV5-6; d_gene: NA; CDR3nt: TGTGCCAGCAGCAACGGACTAACCGATACGCAGTATTTT; CDR3aa: CASSNGLTDTQYF
abundance: NA; j_gene: TRBJ2-7; v_gene: TRBV30; d_gene: NA; CDR3nt: TGTGCCTGGAGTGGCGGACAGGCCCAGGGGGGCTACGAGCAGTACTTC; CDR3aa: CAWSGGQAQGGYEQYF
abundance: once; j_gene: TRBJ1-2; v_gene: TRBV29-1; d_gene: NA; CDR3nt: TGCAGCGTTGAGCGTTGGGGAGAGAACTATGGCTACACCTTC; CDR3aa: CSVERWGENYGYTF
abundance: once; j_gene: TRBJ2-1; v_gene: TRBV7-2; d_gene: TRBD2; CDR3nt: TGTGCCAGCAGCGAATGGACTAGCGGGGACAATGAGCAGTTCTTC; CDR3aa: CASSEWTSGDNEQFF
abundance: NA; j_gene: TRBJ2-7; v_gene: TRBV7-6; d_gene: TRBD2; CDR3nt: TGTGCCAGCAGCCTTGGGACTAGCGGGCCCTACGAGCAGTACTTC; CDR3aa: CASSLGTSGPYEQYF
abundance: few; j_gene: TRBJ2-7; v_gene: TRBV5-4; d_gene: TRBD2; CDR3nt: TGTGCCAGCAGCTTGGAGACTAGCGGGGGGCGGGAGCAGTACTTC; CDR3aa: CASSLETSGGREQYF
abundance: NA; j_gene: TRBJ2-1; v_gene: TRBV5-4; d_gene: TRBD2; CDR3nt: TGTGCCAGCAGCCTGGGACTAGCGAACAATGAGCAGTTCTTC; CDR3aa: CASSLGLANNEQFF
abundance: NA; j_gene: TRBJ2-7; v_gene: TRBV25-1; d_gene: TRBD2; CDR3nt: TGTGCCAGCGCCTCCGGGACTAGTTCCCACGAGCAGTACTTC; CDR3aa: CASASGTSSHEQYF
abundance: NA; j_gene: TRBJ2-2; v_gene: TRBV6-1; d_gene: NA; CDR3nt: TGTGCCAGCTCAAGCGAATCCCTCTTCAGGGAGCTGTTTTTT; CDR3aa: CASSSESLFRELFF
abundance: NA; j_gene: TRBJ1-2; v_gene: TRBV5-1; d_gene: TRBD1; CDR3nt: TGCGCCAGCAGCTTGGAGGGGACAGGGACCTATGGCTACACCTTC; CDR3aa: CASSLEGTGTYGYTF
abundance: NA; j_gene: TRBJ1-1; v_gene: TRBV11-3; d_gene: NA; CDR3nt: TGTGCCAGCAGCTTAGCCGGGGAGGCCACTGAAGCTTTCTTT; CDR3aa: CASSLAGEATEAFF
abundance: NA; j_gene: TRBJ2-7; v_gene: TRBV11-2; d_gene: NA; CDR3nt: TGTGCCAGCAGCTTATGGGGCGACGAGCAGTACTTC; CDR3aa: CASSLWGDEQYF
abundance: once; j_gene: TRBJ1-3; v_gene: TRBV10-3; d_gene: NA; CDR3nt: TGTGCCATCAGTGGGGACGGTGGAAACACCATATATTTT; CDR3aa: CAISGDGGNTIYF
abundance: NA; j_gene: TRBJ2-5; v_gene: TRBV19; d_gene: TRBD1; CDR3nt: TGTGCCAGTAGGACAGGGTCGGAGGAGACCCAGTACTTC; CDR3aa: CASRTGSEETQYF
abundance: NA; j_gene: TRBJ2-3; v_gene: TRBV10-1; d_gene: TRBD2; CDR3nt: TGCGCCAGCAGTGAGAGTAGCGGGAGGACAGATACGCAGTATTTT; CDR3aa: CASSESSGRTDTQYF
abundance: NA; j_gene: TRBJ2-1; v_gene: TRBV4-3; d_gene: TRBD1; CDR3nt: TGCGCCAGCAGCCAAGAGCGACTTCTGGGACAGGGGAGAGGGGAGCAGTTCTTC; CDR3aa: CASSQERLLGQGRGEQFF
abundance: NA; j_gene: TRBJ1-6; v_gene: TRBV6-5; d_gene: NA; CDR3nt: TGTGCCAGCATTCACGGGGGCGGCGCTTCACCCCTCCACTTT; CDR3aa: CASIHGGGASPLHF
abundance: NA; j_gene: TRBJ1-2; v_gene: TRBV28; d_gene: NA; CDR3nt: TGTGCCAGCAGCCCGTTGGGGAACTATGGCTACACCTTC; CDR3aa: CASSPLGNYGYTF
abundance: NA; j_gene: TRBJ1-3; v_gene: TRBV9; d_gene: NA; CDR3nt: TGTGCCAGCAGGGCGGGACGGAGCTCTGGAAACACCATATATTTT; CDR3aa: CASRAGRSSGNTIYF
abundance: NA; j_gene: TRBJ2-1; v_gene: TRBV7-8; d_gene: TRBD2; CDR3nt: TGTGCCAGCAGCTCGCGTAAGCGGGGGGCGGGGAATGAGCAGTTCTTC; CDR3aa: CASSSRKRGAGNEQFF